This paragraph reports one T cell receptor beta chain. This entry is derived from a study of cytomegalovirus exposure and HLA in healthy donors. On the study more broadly: Among about 179 million T cells, an earlier analysis found around 100 million unique TCR beta sequences.

13 Jbeta primers and 60 Vbeta primers were used for the PCR. Clones were sequenced by immunoSEQ multiplex PCR, and TCRdb holds only the in-frame ones, with some missing. The data hold around 80,000 clones, with 75% to 80% observed a single time. Looked up from germline, CDR1 is LGHNA and CDR2 is YSLEER. The CDR3 is 16 amino acids. The junction had 4 bases not matched to a gene; V was cut back by 0 bases and J by 0 bases. The sequencing input was PBMCs. The chain combines TRBV4-3 with TRBJ2-7, with 8 bases matching TRBD1. The sequence derives from a female donor in good health and CMV-seronegative. Written as DNA, the CDR3 is TGCGCCAGCAGCCAAGATTTGGGGACAGGCTCCTACGAGCAGTACTTC. Translated: CASSQDLGTGSYEQYF.